This T cell receptor (beta chain) came from a study of blood T cells in healthy people across ages. The germline V gene encodes CDR1 MNHEY and CDR2 SMNVEV (reference sequence). The CDR3 sequence is 14 residues long. With 3 bases removed from V and 4 bases from J, the gap between germline ends came to 10 bases. Combining a sample-barcoded 5' primer with a J-beta primer mix, a second PCR ran for about 7 to 11 cycles. A template-switch adaptor that had 12 random nucleotides put a tag on each cDNA molecule. TCRdb re-analysed the 5' RACE reads in MiXCR, keeping a single row per CDR3 protein. The sample includes over 600,000 distinct CDR3 sequences, 56% of them seen just once.

V gene TRBV27 combines with J gene TRBJ2-1, with D uncertain. The sequence came from a man aged 35-49 years in good health. The sample consisted of blood. This CDR3 is CASSFQGLYNEQFF. CDR3 in DNA: TGTGCCAGCAGTTTTCAAGGGTTGTACAATGAGCAGTTCTTC.